This entry features one T cell receptor (beta chain) sequence. No antigen is known for it. The data were obtained in a study of Graves' ophthalmopathy and Graves' hyperthyroidism. Study summary: Peripheral blood was obtained at first diagnosis, ahead of any treatment.

Ophthalmopathy donors showed moderate-to-severe activity, CAS ≥3, NOSPECS ≥4 and a duration under 3 months. Trimming stripped 0 bases from V and 2 bases from J, with 15 bases between. The V gene's germline CDR1 is SGHRS and CDR2 YFSETQ. This CDR3 is built from 16 residues. Findings and caveats of the study: Using 13 signatures, a model distinguished ophthalmopathy from stable hyperthyroidism, reaching roughly 90% sensitivity and 81.08% specificity. Forecasting of ophthalmopathy progression by the model achieved almost 71% sensitivity and approximately 72% specificity.

The study amplified TCR beta CDR3 regions using RNA transcripts. HTBI primers primed a first-round RT-PCR, and a second-round multiplex PCR followed. TCRdb reanalysed the multiplex PCR reads using MiXCR and keeps one entry per CDR3 protein. The table has 660,000 or so distinct CDR3 sequences, about 41% seen once. This receptor was identified in an adult man with Graves' ophthalmopathy. The chain has TRBV5-1 and TRBJ2-7; D might be TRBD1 or TRBD2, each matching 6 bases. The sample comprised peripheral blood. In DNA form, the CDR3 reads TGCGCCAGCAGCTTGGAAGCCGCGGGACATGCCTACGAGCAGTACTTC. It yields the protein CASSLEAAGHAYEQYF.